This T cell receptor (beta chain) derives from a study of T-cell reconstitution after alpha-beta-depleted transplantation in children. Unique molecular identifiers were incorporated when the TCRbeta library was constructed. In TCRdb, the PCR reads were re-called with MiXCR into one record per CDR3 protein. The sample lists around 240,000 distinct CDR3 sequences; about 8.8% were seen once. This clonotype was picked up many times. The CDR3 runs to 14 residues. V dropped 3 bases and J dropped 4 bases, with 13 bases sitting between them. Germline V lookup: CDR1 SGHRS, CDR2 YFSETQ. This TCR was sampled from a human donor who donated a stem cell graft to a child with SCID. Specimen: PBMCs from the stem cell graft donor, collected from the stem cell graft. The genes are TRBV5-1 and TRBJ2-5; weak D call: TRBD2 (6 bases). DNA of the CDR3: TGCGCCAGCAGCTCCCCAGAGGGAGGAGAGACCCAGTACTTC. This codes for CASSSPEGGETQYF.